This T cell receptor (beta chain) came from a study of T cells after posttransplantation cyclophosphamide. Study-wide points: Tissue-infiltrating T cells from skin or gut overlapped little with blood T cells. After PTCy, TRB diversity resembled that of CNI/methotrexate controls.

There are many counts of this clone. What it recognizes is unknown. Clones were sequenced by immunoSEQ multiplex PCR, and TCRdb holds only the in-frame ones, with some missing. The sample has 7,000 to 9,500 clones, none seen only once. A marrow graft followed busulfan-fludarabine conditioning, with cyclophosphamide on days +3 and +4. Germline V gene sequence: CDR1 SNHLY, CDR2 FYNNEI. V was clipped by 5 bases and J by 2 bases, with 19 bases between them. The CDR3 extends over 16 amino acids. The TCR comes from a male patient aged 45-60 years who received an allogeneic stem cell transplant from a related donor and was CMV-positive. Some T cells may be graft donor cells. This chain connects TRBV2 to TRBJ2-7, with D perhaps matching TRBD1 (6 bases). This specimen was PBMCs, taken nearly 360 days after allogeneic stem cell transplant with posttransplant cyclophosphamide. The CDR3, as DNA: TGTGCCAGCAGTCCTCGCTATAAGGACAGAGCCTACGAGCAGTACTTC. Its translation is CASSPRYKDRAYEQYF.